These T cell receptor beta chains were read from a single sample in a study of molecular identifiers for immune sequencing clone quantification. TCRdb re-called the PCR reads with MiXCR, one entry per CDR3 protein. The sample holds 460,000 or so distinct CDR3 sequences, 25% seen once. Sequences were obtained from naive CD8+ T cells from blood, with Jurkat cell RNA spiked in. These receptors were taken from a human donor in good health. Some libraries in this study had Jurkat cell RNA spiked in. CDR3s include the opening cysteine and the closing phenylalanine or tryptophan. D genes are given only for firm matches. Rows give clone size only sometimes, using once, few, many, or a class for an expanded clone.

J: TRBJ2-6
D: NA
size: few
V: TRBV9
CDR3: CASSVSGSGANVLTF
DNA: TGTGCCAGCAGCGTGAGTGGTTCTGGGGCCAACGTCCTGACTTTC

J: TRBJ2-5
D: NA
size: NA
V: TRBV6-5
CDR3: CASSYSGLRETQYF
DNA: TGTGCCAGCAGTTACTCGGGGCTTCGAGAGACCCAGTACTTC

J: TRBJ1-5
D: TRBD1
size: many
V: TRBV12-3/TRBV12-4
CDR3: CASSSAGTGNQPQHF
DNA: TGTGCCAGCAGTTCCGCCGGGACAGGGAATCAGCCCCAGCATTTT

J: TRBJ1-5
D: NA
size: NA
V: TRBV6-5
CDR3: CASSSTLGGQPQHF
DNA: TGTGCCAGCAGTTCGACACTCGGAGGTCAGCCCCAGCATTTT

J: TRBJ2-3
D: NA
size: few
V: TRBV10-2
CDR3: CASSESGPARDTQYF
DNA: TGCGCCAGCAGTGAGTCGGGACCGGCCAGGGATACGCAGTATTTT

J: TRBJ2-1
D: NA
size: many
V: TRBV5-6
CDR3: CASSLDLPNEQFF
DNA: TGTGCCAGCAGCTTGGACCTCCCTAATGAGCAGTTCTTC

J: TRBJ2-1
D: NA
size: once
V: TRBV24-1
CDR3: CAASGEWVGSGGRFNEQFF
DNA: TGTGCCGCCAGTGGGGAGTGGGTCGGAAGTGGAGGCAGATTCAATGAGCAGTTCTTC

J: TRBJ2-7
D: TRBD1
size: NA
V: TRBV5-6
CDR3: CASSVTGSSYEQYF
DNA: TGTGCCAGCAGCGTGACAGGGAGCTCCTACGAGCAGTACTTC

J: TRBJ1-6
D: NA
size: few
V: TRBV12-3/TRBV12-4
CDR3: CASSLIGTPTSPLHF
DNA: TGTGCCAGCAGTTTGATTGGGACACCCACTTCACCCCTCCACTTT

J: TRBJ2-7
D: NA
size: many
V: TRBV28
CDR3: CASSLPAGVDEQYF
DNA: TGTGCCAGCAGTTTGCCCGCCGGCGTGGACGAGCAGTACTTC

J: TRBJ2-3
D: TRBD2
size: NA
V: TRBV19
CDR3: CASSRLADDTQYF
DNA: TGTGCCAGTAGTAGACTAGCGGACGATACGCAGTATTTT

J: TRBJ2-3
D: NA
size: many
V: TRBV27
CDR3: CASDKPGHLTDTQYF
DNA: TGTGCCAGTGATAAACCGGGACACCTCACAGATACGCAGTATTTT

J: TRBJ2-7
D: TRBD1
size: NA
V: TRBV11-2
CDR3: CASSLNLGQTYEQYF
DNA: TGTGCCAGCAGTTTAAATTTGGGACAGACCTACGAGCAGTACTTC

J: TRBJ2-2
D: TRBD2
size: NA
V: TRBV7-2
CDR3: CASSRPGGGTGELFF
DNA: TGTGCCAGCAGCCGTCCGGGGGGAGGGACCGGGGAGCTGTTTTTT

J: TRBJ2-7
D: NA
size: few
V: TRBV7-9
CDR3: CASSLEDIEQYF
DNA: TGTGCCAGCAGCTTAGAGGACATCGAGCAGTACTTC

J: TRBJ2-7
D: TRBD1
size: once
V: TRBV15
CDR3: CATSRPDRDERYF
DNA: TGTGCCACCAGCAGACCAGACAGGGACGAGCGGTACTTC

J: TRBJ1-2
D: NA
size: many
V: TRBV29-1
CDR3: CSAQSAGGDNYGYTF
DNA: TGCAGCGCTCAATCCGCGGGCGGAGACAACTATGGCTACACCTTC

J: TRBJ2-3
D: TRBD2
size: NA
V: TRBV11-2
CDR3: CASSLVGEVRTSGDDTDTQYF
DNA: TGTGCCAGCAGCTTAGTTGGTGAGGTCAGGACTAGCGGGGACGACACAGATACGCAGTATTTT

J: TRBJ2-1
D: TRBD2
size: NA
V: TRBV28
CDR3: CASSWIPTSGIYNEQFF
DNA: TGTGCCAGCAGTTGGATACCGACTAGCGGGATCTACAATGAGCAGTTCTTC

J: TRBJ1-5
D: NA
size: few
V: TRBV12-3/TRBV12-4
CDR3: CASRQDPPDQPQHF
DNA: TGTGCCAGCAGACAGGACCCCCCAGATCAGCCCCAGCATTTT

J: TRBJ1-1
D: NA
size: many
V: TRBV7-6
CDR3: CASSSATGNTEAFF
DNA: TGTGCCAGCAGCTCCGCAACGGGGAACACTGAAGCTTTCTTT

J: TRBJ2-1
D: NA
size: NA
V: TRBV20-1
CDR3: CSARVLFGNEQFF
DNA: TGCAGTGCTAGAGTACTGTTTGGGAATGAGCAGTTCTTC

J: TRBJ2-2
D: TRBD1
size: NA
V: TRBV28
CDR3: CASSTGQGRTGELFF
DNA: TGTGCCAGCAGTACTGGACAGGGACGAACCGGGGAGCTGTTTTTT